This T cell receptor (beta chain) was identified during a study of CD8+ T cells in alopecia areata. At the level of the study: Treatment of the treated patients consisted of oral tofacitinib, 5 to 10 mg twice daily. Regarding the study as a whole: Relative to normal scalp, lesional scalp, especially alopecia totalis/universalis, showed higher clonality. It was less clear whether patients shared TCRs than it was in mice, possibly because of HLA.

TCR sequencing used cDNA made by reverse transcription of extracted RNA. Here immunoSEQ multiplex PCR was the method, and the copy in TCRdb shows in-frame clones only, minus some. The sample records around 270,000 clones, roughly 60% being singletons. Details on this clone: Its antigen is unidentified.

This CDR3 spans 14 amino acids. Trimming cost V 5 bases and J 1 base, with 12 bases left between them. Germline-derived CDR1 and CDR2 are MNHEY and SVGAGI. Treatment defined: oral pan-JAK inhibitor, 5-10 mg twice daily. Peripheral blood samples and lesional scalp punch biopsies were obtained from alopecia areata patients. The material sequenced was CD4+ T cells sorted from blood, taken at week 24, from a patient treated with tofacitinib. The clonotype comes from a human donor with alopecia areata. The gene calls are TRBV6-5 and TRBJ2-7; D is possibly TRBD1 or TRBD2 (5 bases each). The DNA of the CDR3 is TGTGCCAGCAGTCGAGGGGCTGATTCCTACGAGCAGTACTTC. Translated, it gives CASSRGADSYEQYF.